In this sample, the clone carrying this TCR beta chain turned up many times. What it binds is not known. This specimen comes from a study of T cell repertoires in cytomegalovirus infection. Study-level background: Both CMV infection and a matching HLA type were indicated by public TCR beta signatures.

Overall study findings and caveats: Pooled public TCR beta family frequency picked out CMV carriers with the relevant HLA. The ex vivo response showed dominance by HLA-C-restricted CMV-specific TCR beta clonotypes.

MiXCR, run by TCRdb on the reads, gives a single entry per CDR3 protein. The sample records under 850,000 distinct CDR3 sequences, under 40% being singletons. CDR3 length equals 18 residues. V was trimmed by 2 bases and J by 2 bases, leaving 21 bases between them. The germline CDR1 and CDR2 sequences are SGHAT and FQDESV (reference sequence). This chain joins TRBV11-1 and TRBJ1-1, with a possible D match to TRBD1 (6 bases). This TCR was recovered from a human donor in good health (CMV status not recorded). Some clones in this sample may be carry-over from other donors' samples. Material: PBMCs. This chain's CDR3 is CASSLIIGPGARNTEAFF. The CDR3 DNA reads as TGTGCCAGCAGCTTAATCATAGGCCCAGGGGCCCGAAACACTGAAGCTTTCTTT.